This entry lists 7 T cell receptor beta chains sequenced from one sample in a study of blood T cell repertoires in COVID-19. Some clones are missing from TCRdb's copy, which holds only in-frame ones; the method was immunoSEQ multiplex PCR. Of about 210,000 clones listed, around four fifths are singletons. Sequenced sample: peripheral blood. The receptors come from a woman between 70 and 85 years old with COVID-19, enrolled during active disease.

The chain joins TRBV6-1 to TRBJ2-5, with D hard to call. This CDR3 spans 11 amino acids. Trimming removed 3 bases at V and 7 bases at J, with 6 bases between. Germline V gene lookup returns CDR1 MNHNS and CDR2 SASEGT. The CDR3 region is CASSELRTQYF. In DNA, the CDR3 is TGTGCCAGCAGTGAGTTGCGGACCCAGTACTTC.

The gene calls are TRBV3-1 (or the pseudogene TRBV3-2) and TRBJ1-1; tentative D call: TRBD1 (6 bases). CDR1 is LGHDT, CDR2 YNNKEL, per germline (reference sequence). CDR3 length: 12 residues. Trimming shortened V by 0 bases and J by 9 bases, and 8 bases separated the two germline ends. Here the CDR3 reads CASSQEGGQAFF. Here the CDR3 DNA reads TGTGCCAGCAGCCAAGAAGGGGGACAAGCTTTCTTT.

V is TRBV29-1 and J is TRBJ2-2; perhaps TRBD2 as D (7 bases). CDR3 length: 15 amino acids. V was clipped by 3 bases and J by 4 bases, with 15 bases between them. Germline values: CDR1 SQVTM, CDR2 ANQGSEA. CDR3: CSVEGGRDPTGELFF. DNA for the CDR3: TGCAGCGTTGAGGGGGGGCGGGACCCCACCGGGGAGCTGTTTTTT.

The V gene is TRBV4-1, the J gene TRBJ2-2, with 8 bases fitting TRBD1. Germline V gives CDR1 MGHRA, CDR2 YSYEKL. V lost 0 bases to trimming and J lost 0 bases; unmatched junction nucleotides: 6. The CDR3 covers 18 residues. The CDR3 DNA follows: TGCGCCAGCAGCCAAGATCTATGGGACAGGACGAACACCGGGGAGCTGTTTTTT. Encoded protein: CASSQDLWDRTNTGELFF.

The V gene is TRBV3-1 (or the pseudogene TRBV3-2), the J gene TRBJ1-3; D remains unclear. The CDR3 extends over 14 amino acids. With 4 bases removed from V and 3 bases from J, the gap between germline ends came to 10 bases. The germline CDR1 and CDR2 sequences are LGHDT and YNNKEL (reference sequence). CDR3 coding DNA: TGTGCCAGCAGCCCCCAGGCGTATGGAAACACCATATATTTT. Translated: CASSPQAYGNTIYF.

This clone was seen a few times. The chain uses TRBV18 and TRBJ2-2, with 7 bases matching TRBD2. Germline-derived CDR1 and CDR2 are KGHSH and LQKENI. V lost 0 bases and J lost 2; bases outside the gene matches: 3. The CDR3 runs 16 residues. The CDR3 is CASSPPGGRNTGELFF. Here the CDR3 DNA reads TGTGCCAGCTCACCACCGGGAGGGAGAAACACCGGGGAGCTGTTTTTT.

The chain combines TRBV5-8 with TRBJ1-1; 8 nucleotides line up with TRBD1. Germline CDR1 SGHTS, CDR2 YDEGEE. The CDR3 covers 15 residues. Trimming took 4 bases from V and 7 from J; bases not matched to a gene: 12. The CDR3 reads CASSPRRTGRGEAFF. The CDR3 bases are TGTGCCAGCAGCCCCCGCCGGACAGGGCGGGGTGAAGCTTTCTTT.